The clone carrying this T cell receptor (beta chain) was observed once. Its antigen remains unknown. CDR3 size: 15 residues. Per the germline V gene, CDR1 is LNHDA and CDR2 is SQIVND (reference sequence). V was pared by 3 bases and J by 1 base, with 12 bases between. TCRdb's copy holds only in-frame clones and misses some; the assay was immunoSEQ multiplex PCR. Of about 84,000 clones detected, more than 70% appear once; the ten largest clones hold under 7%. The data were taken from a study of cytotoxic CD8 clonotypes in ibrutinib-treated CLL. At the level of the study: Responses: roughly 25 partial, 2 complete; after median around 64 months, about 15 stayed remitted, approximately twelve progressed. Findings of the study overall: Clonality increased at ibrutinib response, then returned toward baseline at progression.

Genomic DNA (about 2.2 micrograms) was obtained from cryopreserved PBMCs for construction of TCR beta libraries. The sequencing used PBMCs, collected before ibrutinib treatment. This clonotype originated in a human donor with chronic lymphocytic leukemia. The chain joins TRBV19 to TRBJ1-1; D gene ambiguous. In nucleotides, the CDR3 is TGTGCCAGTAGTATCCACCACACGGCGAACACTGAAGCTTTCTTT. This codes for CASSIHHTANTEAFF.